The sequence of this T cell receptor (beta chain) was determined in a study of blood T cell repertoires in COVID-19. Germline CDR1 is ENHRY and CDR2 is SYGVKD. The CDR3 spans 15 residues. V was clipped by 4 bases and J by 3 bases; unmatched bases: 7. Assay used: immunoSEQ multiplex PCR; TCRdb lists only in-frame clones, some missing. The data contain 50,000 to 70,000 clones, less than 85% of them singletons. V and J are TRBV10-3 and TRBJ2-3, with 7 bases lining up with TRBD1. Sequencing was carried out using peripheral blood. This clonotype originated in a man aged 70 or older with active COVID-19. CDR3 in amino acids: CAISAPGGLTDTQYF. The CDR3 nucleotides are TGTGCCATCAGTGCTCCAGGGGGATTGACAGATACGCAGTATTTT.